In its sample, the clone carrying this T cell receptor beta chain was seen a few times. Its antigen is as yet unknown. This may arise from a read error, as a much more abundant clone is one base away. This sample was included in a study of esophageal squamous cell carcinoma under preoperative chemotherapy. Study results and limitations: After chemotherapy, TCR diversity rose significantly in peripheral T cells but not in tumor-infiltrating lymphocytes.

TCRdb fed the PCR reads into MiXCR, producing one record per CDR3 protein. Found here are under 20,000 distinct CDR3 sequences, roughly 46% of them singletons; the top ten hold 25% to 30%. Indicated time point: after preoperative PTX-NDP chemotherapy. CDR3 size: 14 residues. V was clipped by 3 bases and J by 10 bases, with 16 bases between them. Germline values: CDR1 MNHNS, CDR2 SASEGT. This sample was obtained from a patient given preoperative chemotherapy. The TCR originated in a human donor with esophageal squamous cell carcinoma. The donor label of this sample is uncertain. The chain joins TRBV6-1 to TRBJ2-1; no clear D gene. CDR3 coding DNA: TGTGCCAGCAGTGAGGGCGGTAACACCTACGAGCAGTTCTTC. Amino acids: CASSEGGNTYEQFF.